These 5 T cell receptor beta chains share one sample of origin, sequenced in a study of blood T cell repertoires in COVID-19 (dated by TCRdb to the early 2020s). Receptors were amplified or captured by the immunoSEQ multiplex PCR assay. Not all clones reach the TCRdb copy of this immuneACCESS table, which keeps in-frame sequences only. Checked studies attribute under half of the gap to unresolved V genes and leave the rest unexplained. This sample gives fewer than 25,000 clones in total; 86% of them show up just once. The ten biggest clones cover 9.5% to 15% of the sample. The material sequenced was peripheral blood. These receptors were taken from a woman older than 75 with active or convalescent COVID-19.

The rearrangement links TRBV10-3 to TRBJ2-7; 12 bases agree with TRBD2. V dropped 5 bases and J dropped 5; count of bases not matched to a gene: 4. Per germline, CDR1 ENHRY and CDR2 SYGVKD. The CDR3 has 14 amino acids. The CDR3 DNA follows: TGTGCCATCAGTAGTTGGACTAGCGGGAACGAGCAGTACTTC. It encodes CAISSWTSGNEQYF.

This clone was detected a few times. The V call is TRBV5-4, the J call TRBJ1-1; no firm D call. The CDR3 sequence is 15 residues long. V lost 0 bases to trimming and J lost 2 bases, with 11 bases between them. Germline loops: CDR1 SGHNT, CDR2 YYREEE (reference sequence). In DNA, the CDR3 is TGTGCCAGCAGCTTGGAACTCGGAGGCAACACTGAAGCTTTCTTT. It is translated as CASSLELGGNTEAFF. The variable domain in full, completed from reference TRBV5-4 and TRBJ1-1, reads ETGVTQSPTHLIKTRGQQVTLRCSSQSGHNTVSWYQQALGQGPQFIFQYYREEENGRGNFPPRFSGLQFPNYSSELNVNALELDDSALYLCASSLELGGNTEAFFGQGTRLTVV.

V gene TRBV19 combines with J gene TRBJ2-7, with 8 bases matching TRBD1. Trimming cost V 2 bases and J 4 bases; bases outside gene matches: 7. The CDR3 runs 15 residues. Looked up from germline, CDR1 is LNHDA and CDR2 is SQIVND (reference sequence). The CDR3 loop is CASSITTGQAYEQYF. The CDR3 coding sequence is TGTGCCAGTAGTATAACGACGGGACAGGCTTACGAGCAGTACTTC. Based on the CDR3 plus reference TRBV19 and TRBJ2-7, the full variable domain is DGGITQSPKYLFRKEGQNVTLSCEQNLNHDAMYWYRQDPGQGLRLIYYSQIVNDFQKGDIAEGYSVSREKKESFPLTVTSAQKNPTAFYLCASSITTGQAYEQYFGPGTRLTVT.

V gene TRBV28 combines with J gene TRBJ2-7; 8 bases agree with TRBD1. The germline CDR1 and CDR2 sequences are MDHEN and SYDVKM. The CDR3 is 14 residues long. The trim removed 8 bases at V and 2 bases at J, leaving 8 bases unmatched. This CDR3 is CASETGTGTYEQYF. CDR3 nucleotides: TGTGCCAGCGAGACCGGGACAGGCACCTACGAGCAGTACTTC.

The V call is TRBV24-1, the J call TRBJ2-2; the match to TRBD2 covers 7 bases. Unmatched junction bases numbered 5, after V lost 8 bases and J lost 0 bases. Germline V gene lookup returns CDR1 KGHDR and CDR2 SFDVKD. The CDR3 contains 15 residues. Here the CDR3 reads CATTSSGSNTGELFF. The CDR3 nucleotides are TGTGCCACCACATCTAGCGGATCGAACACCGGGGAGCTGTTTTTT.